This TCR beta chain was recorded in a study of identical twins. A universal primer site arose from template switching, and cDNA bore unique molecular identifiers. MiXCR was run by TCRdb on the 5' RACE reads, yielding one entry per CDR3 protein. The repertoire holds under 900,000 distinct CDR3 sequences, with roughly 12% as singletons. This clonotype was seen ten or more times. The antigen remains unidentified. The CDR3 consists of 15 residues. The ends lost 6 bases at V and 7 bases at J; junction bases unmatched: 5. Study results and caveats: The study reached conclusions through statistical analysis that was cross-sectional, not following the same donors. Fewer insertions characterized abundant cord blood beta clonotypes, whereas memory repertoires showed none.

This same sample was also taken into another study, of yellow fever vaccine responses in identical twins.

Sequenced sample: PBMCs. The sequence was obtained from a woman between 18 and 30 years old in good health. This sequence joins TRBV12-3 or TRBV12-4 and TRBJ2-2; 13 bases fit TRBD2. CDR3 amino acids: CASSQGTSGIGELFF. CDR3 nucleotides: TGTGCCAGCAGCCAGGGGACTAGCGGGATCGGGGAGCTGTTTTTT.